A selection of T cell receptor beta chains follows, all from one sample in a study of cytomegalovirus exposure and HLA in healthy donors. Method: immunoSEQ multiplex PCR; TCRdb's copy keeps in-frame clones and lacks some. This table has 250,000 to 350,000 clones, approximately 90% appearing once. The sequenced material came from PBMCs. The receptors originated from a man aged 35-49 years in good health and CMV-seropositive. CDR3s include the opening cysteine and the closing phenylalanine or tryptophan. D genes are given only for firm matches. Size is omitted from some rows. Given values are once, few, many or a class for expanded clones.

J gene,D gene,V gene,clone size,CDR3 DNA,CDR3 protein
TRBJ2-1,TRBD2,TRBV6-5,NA,TGTGCCAGCAGTACCCAGCGGGAGGGTGAGCAGTTCTTC,CASSTQREGEQFF
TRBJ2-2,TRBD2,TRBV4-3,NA,TGCGCCAGCAGCCAATCACTAGCGGGAGCGATCACCGGGGAGCTGTTTTTT,CASSQSLAGAITGELFF
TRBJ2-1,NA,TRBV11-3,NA,TGTGCCAGCAGCCGGGAAAGCTCCTACAATGAGCAGTTCTTC,CASSRESSYNEQFF
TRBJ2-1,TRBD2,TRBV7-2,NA,TGTGCCAGCAGCTTAGAGGGACTAGCGGGAAGGGAGCAGTTCTTC,CASSLEGLAGREQFF
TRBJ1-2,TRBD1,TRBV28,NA,TGTGCCAGCAGTTCTCCGGGACAGTCAGAGGGGGAATATGGCTACACCTTC,CASSSPGQSEGEYGYTF
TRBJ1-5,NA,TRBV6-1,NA,TGTGCCAGCAGTGAAGTGACAGGACTTAGCAATCAGCCCCAGCATTTT,CASSEVTGLSNQPQHF
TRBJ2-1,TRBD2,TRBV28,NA,TGTGCCAGCAGTTCCGAACTAGCGGGAGTGGGCAATGAGCAGTTCTTC,CASSSELAGVGNEQFF
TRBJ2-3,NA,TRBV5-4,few,TGTGCCAGCAGCTTGGAACTCACAGATACGCAGTATTTT,CASSLELTDTQYF
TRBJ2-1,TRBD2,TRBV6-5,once,TGTGCCAGCAGTTTACTAGCGTCCTCCTACAATGAGCAGTTCTTC,CASSLLASSYNEQFF
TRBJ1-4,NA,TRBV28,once,TGTGCCAGCATTCCCCGACAGGCACCTAATGAAAAACTGTTTTTT,CASIPRQAPNEKLFF
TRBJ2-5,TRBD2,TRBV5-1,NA,TGCGCCAGCAGCTTAATAGCGGGAACACTACAAGAGACCCAGTACTTC,CASSLIAGTLQETQYF
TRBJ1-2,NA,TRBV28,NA,TGTGCCAGCAATACAGGTCTCTCTGGCTACACCTTC,CASNTGLSGYTF
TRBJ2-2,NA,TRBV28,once,TGTGCCAGCAGTTGGACAGAGAACACCGGGGAGCTGTTTTTT,CASSWTENTGELFF
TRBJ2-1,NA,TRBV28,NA,TGTGCCAGCAAATTTCCCGGAGGTGGGTCCTACAATGAGCAGTTCTTC,CASKFPGGGSYNEQFF
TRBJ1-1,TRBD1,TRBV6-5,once,TGTGCCAGCAGTCTCCCCAGGACAGGGAACACTGAAGCTTTCTTT,CASSLPRTGNTEAFF
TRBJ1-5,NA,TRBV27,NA,TGTGCCAGCAGTTCCTACAGTAGCAATCAGCCCCAGCATTTT,CASSSYSSNQPQHF
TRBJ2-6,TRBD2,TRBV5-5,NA,TGTGCCAGCAATGTAGCGGGAGGGGCCGGGGCCAACGTCCTGACTTTC,CASNVAGGAGANVLTF
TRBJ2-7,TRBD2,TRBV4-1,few,TGCGCCAGCAGCCAAGTGTCTAGCGGGAGTTACGAGCAGTACTTC,CASSQVSSGSYEQYF
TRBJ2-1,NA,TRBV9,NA,TGTGCCAGCAGCGTAGCGGACACTATATCATACAATGAGCAGTTCTTC,CASSVADTISYNEQFF
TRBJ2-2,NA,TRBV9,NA,TGTGCCAGCAGCGTAACGGTCACCAACACCGGGGAGCTGTTTTTT,CASSVTVTNTGELFF
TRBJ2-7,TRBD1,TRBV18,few,TGTGCCAGCTCACCCGGACAGGGGATGGGGCAGTACTTC,CASSPGQGMGQYF
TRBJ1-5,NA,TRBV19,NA,TGTGCCAGCAGGGGACCCGGTAGCAATCAGCCCCAGCATTTT,CASRGPGSNQPQHF
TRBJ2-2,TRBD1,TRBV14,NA,TGTGCCAGCAGCCTGACAGGGCTGTACACCGGGGAGCTGTTTTTT,CASSLTGLYTGELFF
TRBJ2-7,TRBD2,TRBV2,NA,TGTGCCAGCCACTCGGGGGGCGAGCAGTACTTC,CASHSGGEQYF
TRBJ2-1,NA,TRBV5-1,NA,TGCGCCAGCAGCCAGGTGGGGGGCTCCTACAATGAGCAGTTCTTC,CASSQVGGSYNEQFF
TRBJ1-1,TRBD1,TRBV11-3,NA,TGTGCCAGCAGCGCCGGGACAGGGGGCCCGAACACTGAAGCTTTCTTT,CASSAGTGGPNTEAFF
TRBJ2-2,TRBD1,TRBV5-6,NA,TGTGCCAGCAGCTTGGAGAGAGGGGGCGCCGGGGAGCTGTTTTTT,CASSLERGGAGELFF
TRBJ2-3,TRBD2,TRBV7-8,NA,TGTGCCAGCAGCTTCGAGACTAGCGGGGGGAGCCATAGGACAGATACGCAGTATTTT,CASSFETSGGSHRTDTQYF
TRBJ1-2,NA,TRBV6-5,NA,TGTGCCAGCAGTTACTACAGCTCCAACTATGGCTACACCTTC,CASSYYSSNYGYTF
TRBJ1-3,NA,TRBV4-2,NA,TGTGCCAGCAGAGCTGACTCTGGAAACACCATATATTTT,CASRADSGNTIYF
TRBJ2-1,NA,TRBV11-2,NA,TGTGCCAGCAGCTTATTAAGGGGAACTACCTACAATGAGCAGTTCTTC,CASSLLRGTTYNEQFF